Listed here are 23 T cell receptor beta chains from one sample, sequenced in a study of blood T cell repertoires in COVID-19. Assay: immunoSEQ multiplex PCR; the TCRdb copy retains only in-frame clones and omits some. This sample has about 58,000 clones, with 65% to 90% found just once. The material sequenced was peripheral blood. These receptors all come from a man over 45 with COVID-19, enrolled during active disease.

The CDR3 region has the DNA TGTGCCAGCAGGGGGGGACTAGCTATCCAAGAGACCCAGTACTTC. This gives the protein CASRGGLAIQETQYF. V is TRBV2 and J is TRBJ2-5; TRBD2 agrees at 9 bases. The junction had 6 bases not matched to a gene; V was cut back by 6 bases and J by 1 base. Germline-derived CDR1 and CDR2 are SNHLY and FYNNEI. The CDR3 has 15 residues.

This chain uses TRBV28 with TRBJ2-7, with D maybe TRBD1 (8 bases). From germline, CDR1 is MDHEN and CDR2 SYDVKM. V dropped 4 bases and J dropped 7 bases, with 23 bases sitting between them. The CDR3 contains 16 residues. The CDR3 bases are TGTGCCAGCAGTTCTCCCAGCGGACAGGGAGGGAGAGAGCAGTACTTC. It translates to CASSSPSGQGGREQYF.

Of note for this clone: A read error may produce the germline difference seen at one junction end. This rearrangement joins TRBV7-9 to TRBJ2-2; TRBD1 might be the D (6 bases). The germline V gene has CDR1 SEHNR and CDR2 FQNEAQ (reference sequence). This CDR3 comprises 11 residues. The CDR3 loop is CASSLSDSKDF. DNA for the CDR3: TGTGCCAGCAGCCTGTCGGACAGTAAGGACTTT.

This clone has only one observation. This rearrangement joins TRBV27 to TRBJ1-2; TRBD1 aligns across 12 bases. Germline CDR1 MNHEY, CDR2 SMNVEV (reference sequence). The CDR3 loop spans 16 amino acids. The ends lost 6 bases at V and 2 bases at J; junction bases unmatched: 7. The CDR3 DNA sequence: TGTGCCAGCAGCGAGGGGACAGGGGGCCGGAACTATGGCTACACCTTC. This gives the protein CASSEGTGGRNYGYTF.

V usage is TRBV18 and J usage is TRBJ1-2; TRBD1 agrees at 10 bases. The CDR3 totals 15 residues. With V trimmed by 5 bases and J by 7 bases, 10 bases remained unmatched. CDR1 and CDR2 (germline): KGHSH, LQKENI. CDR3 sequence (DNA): TGTGCCAGCTCAAACGCGGCCGGGACAGGGGCTGGCTACACCTTC. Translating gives CASSNAAGTGAGYTF.

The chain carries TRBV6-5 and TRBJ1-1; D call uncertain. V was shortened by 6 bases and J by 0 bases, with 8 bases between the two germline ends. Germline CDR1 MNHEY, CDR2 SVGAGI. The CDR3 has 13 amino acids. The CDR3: CASRIQMNTEAFF. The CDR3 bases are TGTGCCAGCAGGATACAGATGAACACTGAAGCTTTCTTT.

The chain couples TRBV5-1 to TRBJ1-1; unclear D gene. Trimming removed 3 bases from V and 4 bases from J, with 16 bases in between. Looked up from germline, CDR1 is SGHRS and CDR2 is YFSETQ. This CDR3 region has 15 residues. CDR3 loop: CASSSIASRVTEAFF. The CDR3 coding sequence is TGCGCCAGCAGCTCTATAGCTAGTCGGGTCACTGAAGCTTTCTTT. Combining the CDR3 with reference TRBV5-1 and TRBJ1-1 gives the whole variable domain KAGVTQTPRYLIKTRGQQVTLSCSPISGHRSVSWYQQTPGQGLQFLFEYFSETQRNKGNFPGRFSGRQFSNSRSEMNVSTLELGDSALYLCASSSIASRVTEAFFGQGTRLTVV.

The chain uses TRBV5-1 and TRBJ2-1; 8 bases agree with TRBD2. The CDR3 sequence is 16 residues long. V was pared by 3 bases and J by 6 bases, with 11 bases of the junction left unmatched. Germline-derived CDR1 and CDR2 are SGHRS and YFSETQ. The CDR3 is CASSWKRELGGNEQFF. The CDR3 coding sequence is TGCGCCAGCAGCTGGAAGCGGGAGCTGGGGGGCAATGAGCAGTTCTTC.

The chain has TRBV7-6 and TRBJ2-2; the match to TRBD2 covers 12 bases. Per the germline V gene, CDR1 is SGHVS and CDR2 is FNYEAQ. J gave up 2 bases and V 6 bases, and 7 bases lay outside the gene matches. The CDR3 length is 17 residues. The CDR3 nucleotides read TGTGCCAGCAGGGCCACTAGCGGGAGGTTTAACACCGGGGAGCTGTTTTTT. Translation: CASRATSGRFNTGELFF.

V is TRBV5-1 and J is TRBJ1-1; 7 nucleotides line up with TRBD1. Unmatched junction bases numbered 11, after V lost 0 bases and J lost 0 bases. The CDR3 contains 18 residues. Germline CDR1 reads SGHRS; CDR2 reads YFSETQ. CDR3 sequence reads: CASSLGTKTGTLNTEAFF. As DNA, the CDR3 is TGCGCCAGCAGCTTGGGGACCAAGACAGGGACGCTGAACACTGAAGCTTTCTTT.

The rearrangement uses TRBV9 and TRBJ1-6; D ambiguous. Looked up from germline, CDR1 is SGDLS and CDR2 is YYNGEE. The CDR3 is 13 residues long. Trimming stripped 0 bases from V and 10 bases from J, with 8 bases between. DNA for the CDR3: TGTGCCAGCAGCGTAGAGTGGCAATCACCCCTCCACTTT. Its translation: CASSVEWQSPLHF.

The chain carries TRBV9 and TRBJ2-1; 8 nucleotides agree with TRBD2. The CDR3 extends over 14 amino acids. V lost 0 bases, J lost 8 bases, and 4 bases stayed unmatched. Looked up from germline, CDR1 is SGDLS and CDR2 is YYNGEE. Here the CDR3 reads CASSVAIGRDEQFF. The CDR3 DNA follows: TGTGCCAGCAGCGTAGCGATCGGGAGGGATGAGCAGTTCTTC.

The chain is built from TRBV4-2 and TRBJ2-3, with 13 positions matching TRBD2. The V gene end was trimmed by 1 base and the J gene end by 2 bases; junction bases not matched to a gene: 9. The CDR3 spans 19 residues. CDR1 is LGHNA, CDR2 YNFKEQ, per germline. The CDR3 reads CASSQAGTSGISDTDTQYF. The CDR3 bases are TGTGCCAGCAGCCAAGCCGGGACTAGCGGGATCTCAGACACAGATACGCAGTATTTT.

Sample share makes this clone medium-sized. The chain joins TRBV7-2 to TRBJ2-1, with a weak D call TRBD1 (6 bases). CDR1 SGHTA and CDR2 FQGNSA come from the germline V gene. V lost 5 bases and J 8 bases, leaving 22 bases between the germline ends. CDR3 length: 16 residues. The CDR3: CASSGQPGSTRDEQFF. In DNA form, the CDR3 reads TGTGCCAGCAGCGGACAGCCGGGCTCGACCCGCGATGAGCAGTTCTTC.

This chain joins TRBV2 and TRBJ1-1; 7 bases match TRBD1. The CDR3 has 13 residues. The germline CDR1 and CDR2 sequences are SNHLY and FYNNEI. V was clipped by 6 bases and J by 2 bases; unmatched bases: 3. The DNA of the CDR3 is TGTGCCAGCAGGAGGGACAGTAACACTGAAGCTTTCTTT. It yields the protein CASRRDSNTEAFF.

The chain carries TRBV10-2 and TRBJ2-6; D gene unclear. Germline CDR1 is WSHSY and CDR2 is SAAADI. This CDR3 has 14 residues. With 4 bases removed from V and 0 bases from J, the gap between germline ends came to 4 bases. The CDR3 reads CASSGVSGANVLTF. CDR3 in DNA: TGCGCCAGCAGTGGAGTCTCTGGGGCCAACGTCCTGACTTTC.

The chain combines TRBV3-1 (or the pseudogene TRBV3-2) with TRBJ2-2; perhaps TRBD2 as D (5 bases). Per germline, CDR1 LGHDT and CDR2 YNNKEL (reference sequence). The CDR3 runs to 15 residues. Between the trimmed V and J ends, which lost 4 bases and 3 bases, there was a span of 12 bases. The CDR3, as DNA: TGTGCCAGCAGCCTCCGGACTTTGGACACCGGGGAGCTGTTTTTT. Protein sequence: CASSLRTLDTGELFF.

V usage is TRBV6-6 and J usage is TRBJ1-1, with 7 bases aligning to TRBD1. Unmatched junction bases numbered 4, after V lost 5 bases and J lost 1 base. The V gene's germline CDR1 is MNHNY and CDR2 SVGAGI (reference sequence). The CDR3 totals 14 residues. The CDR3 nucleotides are TGTGCCAGCAGTACGGACAGGAGGAACACTGAAGCTTTCTTT. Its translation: CASSTDRRNTEAFF.

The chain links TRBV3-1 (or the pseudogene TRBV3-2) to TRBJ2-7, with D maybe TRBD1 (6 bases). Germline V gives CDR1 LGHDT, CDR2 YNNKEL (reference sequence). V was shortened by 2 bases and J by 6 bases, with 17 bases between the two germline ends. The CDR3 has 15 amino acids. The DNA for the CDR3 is TGTGCCAGCAGCCAAAACGGGCAGGGGAACCGCGAGCAGTACTTC. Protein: CASSQNGQGNREQYF.

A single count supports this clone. CDR3: CASSFKGASEAFF. The CDR3 region has the DNA TGTGCCAGCAGCTTCAAGGGGGCCTCTGAAGCTTTCTTT. V is TRBV7-8 and J is TRBJ1-1; the match to TRBD1 covers 7 bases. The CDR3 spans 13 residues. V gave up 3 bases and J gave up 6 bases; unmatched junction bases: 4. Germline-derived CDR1 and CDR2 are SGHVS and FQNEAQ.

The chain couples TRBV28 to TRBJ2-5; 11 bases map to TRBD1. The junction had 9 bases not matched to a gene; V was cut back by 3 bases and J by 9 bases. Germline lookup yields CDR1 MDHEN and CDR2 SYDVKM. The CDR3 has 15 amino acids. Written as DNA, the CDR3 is TGTGCCAGCAGTTTCTCCGGGACAGGGGGAATTCCCCAGTACTTC. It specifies CASSFSGTGGIPQYF.

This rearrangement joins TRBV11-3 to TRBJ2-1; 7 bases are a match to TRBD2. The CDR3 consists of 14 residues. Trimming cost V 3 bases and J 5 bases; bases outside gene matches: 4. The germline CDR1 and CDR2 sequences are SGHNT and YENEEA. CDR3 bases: TGTGCCAGCAGCTTGGCGGGAGCCCACAATGAGCAGTTCTTC. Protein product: CASSLAGAHNEQFF. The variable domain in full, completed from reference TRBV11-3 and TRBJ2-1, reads EAGVVQSPRYKIIEKKQPVAFWCNPISGHNTLYWYLQNLGQGPELLIRYENEEAVDDSQLPKDRFSAERLKGVDSTLKIQPAELGDSAVYLCASSLAGAHNEQFFGPGTRLTVL.

The CDR3 DNA follows: TGTGCCAGCAGCTGGGGCTCCAACACTGAAGCTTTCTTT. It codes for CASSWGSNTEAFF. The chain has TRBV7-3 and TRBJ1-1; possibly TRBD1 for D (5 bases). The CDR3 runs to 13 residues. Germline V lookup: CDR1 SGHTA, CDR2 FQGTGA. V dropped 4 bases and J dropped 2 bases, with 8 bases sitting between them.